Listed here are 14 T cell receptor beta chains from one sample, sequenced in a study of OX40 agonist ivuxolimab in advanced cancers. Only in-frame clones appear in the TCRdb table, and some are missing; sequencing was by immunoSEQ multiplex PCR. This sample carries 55,000 to 65,000 clones, 77% of them seen once, and the ten largest clones take 5% to 7.5%. Sequencing used CD4+ or CD8+ T cells sorted from blood, obtained in a trial of the OX40 agonist ivuxolimab. The receptor source for this set is an adult with an advanced solid tumor such as melanoma, head and neck, liver or kidney cancer.

This clone rates as medium-sized. The chain has TRBV6-5 and TRBJ1-1; 9 nucleotides align to TRBD1. Trimming at V came to 6 bases and at J to 4 bases, leaving 3 bases not matched to a gene. The CDR3 covers 13 residues. The germline gives CDR1 MNHEY, CDR2 SVGAGI. The CDR3 sequence: CASSQQGATEAFF. The DNA for the CDR3 is TGTGCCAGCAGCCAACAGGGGGCCACTGAAGCTTTCTTT.

The genes are TRBV2 and TRBJ1-2, with TRBD1 as a possible D gene (6 bases). The CDR3 sequence is 14 residues long. V was cut by 2 bases and J by 6 bases, with 13 bases left in between. Germline V lookup: CDR1 SNHLY, CDR2 FYNNEI. As DNA, the CDR3 is TGTGCCAGCAGTGAACAGGGGCTCAGAGATGGCTACACCTTC. It translates to CASSEQGLRDGYTF.

J is TRBJ2-5 and V is TRBV4-3; TRBD1 might be the D (6 bases). The CDR3 totals 14 residues. V lost 4 bases, J lost 5 bases, and 14 bases lay in between. Germline CDR1 and CDR2: LGHNA and YSLEER. CDR3 DNA sequence: TGCGCCAGCAGCCGAGACAGGTCTCCGGAGACCCAGTACTTC. This encodes CASSRDRSPETQYF.

This clone was detected a few times. The sample holds other DNA sequences that translate to the same CDR3. This chain links TRBV5-1 with TRBJ2-5; no firm D call. The CDR3 covers 11 residues. Germline CDR1 and CDR2: SGHRS and YFSETQ. V was clipped by 0 bases and J by 5 bases, with 2 bases between them. In nucleotides, the CDR3 is TGCGCCAGCAGCTTGGAGGAGACCCAGTACTTC. This translates into CASSLEETQYF.

The rearrangement joins TRBV5-1 to TRBJ1-5, with a tentative D call TRBD1 (5 bases). This CDR3 region has 15 residues. Germline V CDR1 and CDR2: SGHRS, YFSETQ. V was clipped by 4 bases and J by 7 bases, with 18 bases between them. The CDR3 sequence is CASSLSGSSGQPQHF. The CDR3 DNA reads TGCGCCAGCAGCCTATCCGGGAGTTCAGGGCAGCCCCAGCATTTT.

The chain is built from TRBV29-1 and TRBJ2-3; perhaps TRBD2 as D (5 bases). CDR1 SQVTM and CDR2 ANQGSEA come from the germline V gene. This CDR3 spans 14 amino acids. The ends were cut back, 8 bases at V and 3 bases at J, with 18 bases in the middle. The CDR3 protein is CSSRPGGGTDTQYF. CDR3 nucleotide sequence: TGCAGCAGCCGTCCAGGAGGAGGAACAGATACGCAGTATTTT.

V and J are TRBV6-1 and TRBJ2-5, with D possibly being TRBD1 (7 bases). CDR1 is MNHNS, CDR2 SASEGT, per germline. The CDR3 covers 15 residues. Trimming cost V 6 bases and J 2 bases, with 16 bases left between them. The CDR3 bases are TGTGCCAGCAGGGGGGGCAGGGGGAGGCAAGAGACCCAGTACTTC. It is translated as CASRGGRGRQETQYF.

The rearrangement joins TRBV7-9 to TRBJ2-3; 14 bases map to TRBD2. Germline V gives CDR1 SEHNR, CDR2 FQNEAQ (reference sequence). The junction had 4 bases not matched to a gene; V was cut back by 2 bases and J by 0 bases. This CDR3 spans 18 amino acids. CDR3 sequence: CASSLPGLAGESTDTQYF. CDR3 nucleotides: TGTGCCAGCAGCTTACCGGGACTAGCGGGGGAGAGCACAGATACGCAGTATTTT.

This clone was recorded once. The chain employs TRBV18 and TRBJ2-3; D remains unclear. V was cut by 5 bases and J by 0 bases, with 6 bases left in between. CDR3 length: 13 residues. The V gene's germline CDR1 is KGHSH and CDR2 LQKENI. CDR3 bases: TGTGCCAGCTCATCTCCTAGCACAGATACGCAGTATTTT. Translation: CASSSPSTDTQYF.

The chain joins TRBV27 to TRBJ1-2; D gene uncertain. V lost 2 bases and J lost 8, with 15 bases in between. Per the germline V gene, CDR1 is MNHEY and CDR2 is SMNVEV (reference sequence). The CDR3 spans 14 residues. CDR3 DNA sequence: TGTGCCAGCAGTTTAGATCGGTACCTGTGGGGCTACACCTTC. Its translation is CASSLDRYLWGYTF.

The chain couples TRBV2 to TRBJ1-2; TRBD1 agrees at 8 bases. CDR1 and CDR2 from the germline V gene are SNHLY and FYNNEI. The CDR3 runs 13 residues. The ends lost 7 bases at V and 7 bases at J; junction bases unmatched: 8. CDR3 in DNA: TGTGCCAGCAACCCGGACAGGGCTGGTGGCTACACCTTC. Residues: CASNPDRAGGYTF.

The chain combines TRBV19 with TRBJ1-4, with D uncertain. Germline V gives CDR1 LNHDA, CDR2 SQIVND (reference sequence). V was pared by 5 bases and J by 0 bases, with 13 bases between. This CDR3 has 16 amino acids. The CDR3 coding sequence is TGTGCCAGTAGTCCGGGAAGGATGTCAACTAATGAAAAACTGTTTTTT. As protein: CASSPGRMSTNEKLFF.

The rearrangement uses TRBV28 and TRBJ1-5; the D is unclear. Germline lookup yields CDR1 MDHEN and CDR2 SYDVKM. The CDR3 is 12 residues long. V dropped 5 bases and J dropped 0 bases, with 2 bases sitting between them. CDR3 in DNA: TGTGCCAGCAGTAATAGCAATCAGCCCCAGCATTTT. It yields the protein CASSNSNQPQHF.

The rearrangement links TRBV5-5 to TRBJ2-3; no clear D. Trimming stripped 0 bases from V and 7 bases from J, with 0 bases between. This CDR3 is 10 amino acids long. Germline V CDR1 and CDR2: SGHKS, YYEKEE (reference sequence). The CDR3 here is CASSLDTQYF. The CDR3 DNA reads TGTGCCAGCAGCTTGGATACGCAGTATTTT.